This T cell receptor beta chain is drawn from a study of shared clonotypes between healthy human individuals. CD45RO-negative, CCR7-selected cells formed the naive CD8 fraction, which excluded terminally differentiated effector memory CD45RA+ cells. Trimming left V 0 bases short and J 4 bases short, with 10 bases between. The CDR3 covers 14 residues. Germline loops: CDR1 MNHNY, CDR2 SVGAGI (reference sequence). Method: immunoSEQ multiplex PCR; TCRdb's copy keeps in-frame clones and lacks some. The profile covers about 2 million clones, with roughly 95% appearing a single time and 1% to 1.5% taken by the ten largest. Notes on this clone: Its specificity is unknown.

Findings and caveats of the study: Some clonotypes were shared by all four sorted-subset donors, while others were not shared. The non-shared ones had lower generation probabilities than the shared ones.

This chain uses TRBV6-6 with TRBJ2-7, with D possibly being TRBD1 (5 bases). What was sequenced was naive CD8+ T cells sorted from blood. This TCR was sampled from a man between 18 and 35 years old in good health. CDR3 coding DNA: TGTGCCAGCAGTTACTCGATAGGGGAATACGAGCAGTACTTC. It yields the protein CASSYSIGEYEQYF.